The next 19 T cell receptor beta chains were all read from a single sample in a study of sequential checkpoint blockade in melanoma. The treatment is: randomized to nivolumab then ipilimumab (arm A) or the reverse (arm B). The assay was immunoSEQ multiplex PCR, and TCRdb's table has in-frame clones only and misses some. The repertoire includes approximately 28,000 clones, 83% of them detected once, and approximately 16% sits in the top ten. The sequencing here drew on CD8+ T cells sorted from blood (inferred from file names), taken from a patient given nivolumab and ipilimumab in sequence. The source of these receptors is a human donor with melanoma.

The chain combines TRBV2 with TRBJ2-5, with 9 bases matching TRBD1. This CDR3 has 16 residues. Per germline, CDR1 SNHLY and CDR2 FYNNEI. V was clipped by 5 bases and J by 5 bases; unmatched bases: 12. CDR3 amino acids: CASSNYRGQGLETQYF. The CDR3 DNA reads TGTGCCAGCAGTAATTATAGAGGACAGGGGTTGGAGACCCAGTACTTC.

The chain combines TRBV19 with TRBJ1-2, with TRBD1 identical over 8 bases. Germline CDR1 is LNHDA and CDR2 is SQIVND (reference sequence). CDR3 length: 15 amino acids. Trimming took 8 bases from V and 6 from J; bases not matched to a gene: 14. The CDR3: CASVGSGGFLNGYTF. The CDR3, as DNA: TGTGCCAGTGTCGGCTCAGGGGGCTTTTTGAATGGCTACACCTTC.

The chain is built from TRBV7-9 and TRBJ2-7; D is perhaps TRBD2 (6 bases). The V end lost 5 bases, the J end lost 2 bases, and 13 bases lay between the germline ends. Germline loops: CDR1 SEHNR, CDR2 FQNEAQ (reference sequence). The CDR3 runs 14 residues. The CDR3 sequence: CASSPVGSPYEQYF. The CDR3 bases are TGTGCCAGCAGCCCCGTCGGGAGTCCCTACGAGCAGTACTTC.

This clone was detected a few times. The chain joins TRBV4-3 to TRBJ2-3, with TRBD1 identical over 9 bases. The CDR3 is made up of 18 amino acids. Per the germline V gene, CDR1 is LGHNA and CDR2 is YSLEER. Trimming at V came to 2 bases and at J to 6 bases, leaving 15 bases not matched to a gene. The CDR3 reads CASSQLPPGTGPSDTQYF. DNA of the CDR3: TGCGCCAGCAGCCAACTGCCCCCCGGGACAGGGCCCTCGGATACGCAGTATTTT.

Of note for this clone: One junction end disagrees with the germline gene, perhaps due to a read error. The rearrangement joins TRBV19 to TRBJ2-3, with 10 bases aligning to TRBD2. The V gene's germline CDR1 is LNHDA and CDR2 SQIVND (reference sequence). CDR3 length: 12 residues. This chain's CDR3 is CASSTGLAGAAF. CDR3 in DNA: TGTGCCAGTAGTACAGGCCTAGCGGGGGCCGCTTTT.

The chain recombines TRBV4-3 with TRBJ2-7; a possible D gene is TRBD2 (6 bases). This CDR3 spans 16 amino acids. Germline values: CDR1 LGHNA, CDR2 YSLEER. The germline V and J ends were trimmed by 0 bases and 5 bases, with 17 bases remaining between them. The CDR3 region is CASSQDFGRGLNEQYF. CDR3 bases: TGCGCCAGCAGCCAAGATTTCGGTAGGGGACTCAACGAGCAGTACTTC.

The V gene is TRBV11-1, the J gene TRBJ1-6; TRBD1 is a possible D gene (6 bases). Germline values: CDR1 SGHAT, CDR2 FQDESV (reference sequence). CDR3 length: 14 amino acids. V was pared by 5 bases and J by 6 bases, with 11 bases between. The CDR3 region is CASSLGTSNSPLHF. DNA for the CDR3: TGTGCCAGCAGCCTCGGGACAAGTAATTCACCCCTCCACTTT.

The J gene is TRBJ2-7, the V gene TRBV27, with TRBD1 as a possible D gene (6 bases). This CDR3 is built from 14 residues. The V gene's germline CDR1 is MNHEY and CDR2 SMNVEV (reference sequence). The V end lost 7 bases, the J end lost 5 bases, and 18 bases lay between the germline ends. The CDR3 region has the DNA TGTGCCAGCACCCTCCGGGGCAGGGGCCACGAGCAGTACTTC. Encoded protein: CASTLRGRGHEQYF.

The V and J genes are TRBV7-2 and TRBJ1-5; 8 bases match TRBD1. After removal of 0 bases from V and 7 bases from J, the junction contained 5 bases not matched to a gene. CDR1 and CDR2 (germline): SGHTA, FQGNSA. The CDR3 spans 15 residues. The DNA for the CDR3 is TGTGCCAGCAGCTTAGCGCACAGGGGGGGCCAGCCCCAGCATTTT. It is translated as CASSLAHRGGQPQHF.

The chain employs TRBV5-6 and TRBJ1-5, with D possibly being TRBD1 (5 bases). CDR1 SGHDT and CDR2 YYEEEE come from the germline V gene. Between the trimmed V and J ends, which lost 2 bases and 5 bases, there was a span of 5 bases. The CDR3 is made up of 12 amino acids. The CDR3 coding sequence is TGTGCCAGCAGCTTCAGGGATCAGCCCCAGCATTTT. Its protein product is CASSFRDQPQHF.

The rearrangement uses TRBV4-2 and TRBJ1-5, with 7 bases identical to TRBD1. This CDR3 contains 14 residues. The germline V gene has CDR1 LGHNA and CDR2 YNFKEQ. Trimming removed 4 bases from V and 2 bases from J; junction bases left unmatched: 2. This CDR3 is CASSLTGGNQPQHF. The CDR3 bases are TGTGCCAGCAGCCTCACAGGGGGCAATCAGCCCCAGCATTTT.

The V gene is TRBV11-2, the J gene TRBJ2-3, with D uncertain. V shed 0 bases and J shed 5 bases, with 12 bases lying between them. CDR1 is SGHAT and CDR2 is FQNNGV in the germline V gene. The CDR3 runs 15 residues. In DNA form, the CDR3 reads TGTGCCAGCAGCTTAGATACAAACTCGGGAGATACGCAGTATTTT. Its protein product is CASSLDTNSGDTQYF.

The rearrangement joins TRBV11-1 to TRBJ1-1; the D is unclear. Germline V gene data show CDR1 as SGHAT and CDR2 as FQDESV (reference sequence). V was shortened by 5 bases and J by 1 base, with 14 bases between the two germline ends. This CDR3 spans 15 amino acids. Here the CDR3 reads CASSQNSGSNTEAFF. In DNA, the CDR3 is TGTGCCAGCAGCCAGAACTCAGGATCGAACACTGAAGCTTTCTTT.

V gene TRBV4-1 combines with J gene TRBJ1-2, with 11 positions matching TRBD1. Unmatched junction bases numbered 15, after V lost 8 bases and J lost 4 bases. The length of the CDR3 is 17 residues. CDR1 and CDR2 from the germline V gene are MGHRA and YSYEKL. CDR3 residues: CASGGSEGTGGSYGYTF. DNA of the CDR3: TGCGCCAGCGGCGGTTCGGAGGGGACAGGGGGTTCCTATGGCTACACCTTC.

The rearrangement uses TRBV19 and TRBJ2-2, with D tentatively TRBD2 (5 bases). The V gene's germline CDR1 is LNHDA and CDR2 SQIVND (reference sequence). This CDR3 comprises 14 residues. V was cut by 10 bases and J by 1 base, with 13 bases left in between. The chain's CDR3 is CATPQRGNTGELFF. In DNA, the CDR3 is TGTGCCACCCCACAACGGGGGAACACCGGGGAGCTGTTTTTT.

The CDR3 nucleotides read TGTGCCAGTAGTATAGAAGGGGGAAACACTGAAGCTTTCTTT. Protein sequence: CASSIEGGNTEAFF. J is TRBJ1-1 and V is TRBV19, with D possibly TRBD1 on 6 matching bases. The germline V gene has CDR1 LNHDA and CDR2 SQIVND (reference sequence). The germline V and J ends were trimmed by 0 bases and 2 bases, with 7 bases remaining between them. The CDR3 contains 14 residues.

The genes are TRBV12-5 and TRBJ2-7; D may be TRBD1 (6 bases). The CDR3 is 12 residues long. The V and J ends lost 5 bases and 11 bases respectively, with 16 bases between them. CDR1 is LGHNT, CDR2 FRNRAP, per germline. The CDR3 here is CASGPRTEEEYF. The DNA for the CDR3 is TGTGCTAGTGGTCCTCGGACAGAGGAGGAGTACTTC.

This clone was counted only a few times. The chain combines TRBV5-4 with TRBJ1-3; 7 bases align to TRBD1. The CDR3 is made up of 14 amino acids. The V and J ends lost 4 bases and 2 bases, in that order; junction bases with no gene match: 3. The germline CDR1 and CDR2 sequences are SGHNT and YYREEE (reference sequence). The CDR3 loop is CASSLRGTGNTIYF. CDR3 bases: TGTGCCAGCAGCCTCAGGGGGACTGGAAACACCATATATTTT.

The rearrangement joins TRBV19 to TRBJ2-1; possibly TRBD2 for D (5 bases). With 5 bases removed from V and 2 bases from J, the gap between germline ends came to 13 bases. This CDR3 spans 15 amino acids. Per the germline V gene, CDR1 is LNHDA and CDR2 is SQIVND (reference sequence). Written as DNA, the CDR3 is TGTGCCAGTAGTGTACTAGGTTATCCCTACAATGAGCAGTTCTTC. It translates to CASSVLGYPYNEQFF. Drawing the rest from reference TRBV19 and TRBJ2-1, the complete variable domain is DGGITQSPKYLFRKEGQNVTLSCEQNLNHDAMYWYRQDPGQGLRLIYYSQIVNDFQKGDIAEGYSVSREKKESFPLTVTSAQKNPTAFYLCASSVLGYPYNEQFFGPGTRLTVL.